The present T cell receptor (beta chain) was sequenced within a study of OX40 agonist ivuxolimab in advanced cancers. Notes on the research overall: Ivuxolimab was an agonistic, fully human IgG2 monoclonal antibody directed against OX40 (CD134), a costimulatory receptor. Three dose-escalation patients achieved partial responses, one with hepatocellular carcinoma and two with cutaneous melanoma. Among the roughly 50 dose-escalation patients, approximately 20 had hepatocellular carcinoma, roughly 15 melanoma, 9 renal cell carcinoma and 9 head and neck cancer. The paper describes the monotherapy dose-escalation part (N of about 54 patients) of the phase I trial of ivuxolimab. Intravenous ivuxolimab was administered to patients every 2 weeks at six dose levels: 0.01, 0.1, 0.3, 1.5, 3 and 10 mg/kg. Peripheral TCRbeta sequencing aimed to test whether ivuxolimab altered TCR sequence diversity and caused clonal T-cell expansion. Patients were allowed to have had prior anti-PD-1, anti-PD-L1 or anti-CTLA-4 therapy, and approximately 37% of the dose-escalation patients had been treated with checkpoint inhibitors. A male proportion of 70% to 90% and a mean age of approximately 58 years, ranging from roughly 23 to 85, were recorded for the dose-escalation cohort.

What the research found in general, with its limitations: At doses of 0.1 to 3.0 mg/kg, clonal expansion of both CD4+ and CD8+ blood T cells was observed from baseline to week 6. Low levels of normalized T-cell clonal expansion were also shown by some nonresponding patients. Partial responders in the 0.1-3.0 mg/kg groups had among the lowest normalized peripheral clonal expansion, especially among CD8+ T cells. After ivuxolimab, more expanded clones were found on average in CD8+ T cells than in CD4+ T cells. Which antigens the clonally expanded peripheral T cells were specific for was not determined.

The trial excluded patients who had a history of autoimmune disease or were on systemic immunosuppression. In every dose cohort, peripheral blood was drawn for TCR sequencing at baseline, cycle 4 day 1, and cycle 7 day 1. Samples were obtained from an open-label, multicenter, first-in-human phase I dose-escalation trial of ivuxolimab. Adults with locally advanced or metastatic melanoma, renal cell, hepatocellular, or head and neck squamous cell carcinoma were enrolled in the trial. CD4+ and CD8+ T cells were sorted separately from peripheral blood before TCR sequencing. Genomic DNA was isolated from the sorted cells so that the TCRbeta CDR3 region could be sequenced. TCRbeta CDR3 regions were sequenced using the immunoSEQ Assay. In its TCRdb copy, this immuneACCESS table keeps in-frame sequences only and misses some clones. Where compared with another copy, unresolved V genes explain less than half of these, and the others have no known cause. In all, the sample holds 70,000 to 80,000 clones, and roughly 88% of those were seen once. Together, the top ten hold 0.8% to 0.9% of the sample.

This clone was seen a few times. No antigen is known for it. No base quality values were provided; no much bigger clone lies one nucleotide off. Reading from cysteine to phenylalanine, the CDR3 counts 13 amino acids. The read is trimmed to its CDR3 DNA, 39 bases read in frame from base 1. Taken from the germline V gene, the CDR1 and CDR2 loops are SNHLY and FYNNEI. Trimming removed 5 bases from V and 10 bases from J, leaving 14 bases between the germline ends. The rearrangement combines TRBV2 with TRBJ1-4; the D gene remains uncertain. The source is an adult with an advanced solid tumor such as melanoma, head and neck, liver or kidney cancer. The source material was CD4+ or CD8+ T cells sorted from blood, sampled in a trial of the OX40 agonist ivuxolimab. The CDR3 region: CASSLRPAGKLFF. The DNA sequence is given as TGTGCCAGCAGTCTTCGACCCGCCGGAAAACTGTTTTTT.